Below are 8 T cell receptor beta chains sequenced from a single sample in a study of identical twins. TCRdb reprocessed the 5' RACE reads via MiXCR and lists one record per CDR3 protein. The sample has about 100,000 distinct CDR3 sequences; roughly 6% are singletons. The sequencing input was memory T cells sorted from blood. The receptors derive from a woman between 50 and 59 years old in good health.

The sample holds many counts of this clonotype. The chain combines TRBV20-1 with TRBJ2-5; no definite D call. CDR1 is DFQATT and CDR2 is SNEGSKA in the germline V gene (reference sequence). This CDR3 comprises 14 residues. With 4 bases removed from V and 3 bases from J, the gap between germline ends came to 15 bases. The CDR3 reads CSATTGTPEETQYF. Here the CDR3 DNA reads TGCAGTGCTACTACTGGCACGCCCGAAGAGACCCAGTACTTC.

This clonotype has at least ten counts. The rearrangement uses TRBV7-8 and TRBJ2-2; 8 bases align to TRBD2. Germline CDR1 SGHVS, CDR2 FQNEAQ. J lost 1 base, V lost 5 bases, and 6 bases had no gene match. The CDR3 totals 16 residues. The CDR3 sequence: CASSLTGLGNTGELFF. The CDR3 region has the DNA TGTGCCAGCAGCCTAACGGGACTAGGGAACACCGGGGAGCTGTTTTTT.

The chain has TRBV7-8 and TRBJ2-7, with 10 bases fitting TRBD1. The CDR3 consists of 15 residues. Per the germline V gene, CDR1 is SGHVS and CDR2 is FQNEAQ. Trimming removed 5 bases from V and 6 bases from J; junction bases left unmatched: 10. The CDR3: CASSAAGTGVGEQYF. In nucleotides, the CDR3 is TGTGCCAGCAGCGCCGCCGGGACAGGGGTGGGCGAGCAGTACTTC.

This sequence joins TRBV5-1 and TRBJ2-2; a possible D gene is TRBD1 (6 bases). Trimming took off 4 bases at V and 0 bases at J, with 10 bases between the two ends. The germline CDR1 and CDR2 sequences are SGHRS and YFSETQ. This CDR3 has 15 amino acids. The CDR3 protein is CASSVTGANTGELFF. CDR3 nucleotide sequence: TGCGCCAGCAGCGTGACAGGAGCGAACACCGGGGAGCTGTTTTTT.

This clonotype occurred many times. The rearrangement links TRBV5-4 to TRBJ1-2, with D uncertain. The CDR3 runs to 12 residues. Germline CDR1 SGHNT, CDR2 YYREEE (reference sequence). Trimming cost V 3 bases and J 7 bases, with 10 bases left between them. The CDR3 DNA reads TGTGCCAGCAGCTCTCCCTTGGGTGGCTACACCTTC. Translated, it gives CASSSPLGGYTF.

Only a few counts were recorded for this clonotype. The chain is built from TRBV6-2 or TRBV6-3 and TRBJ2-5, with a tentative D call TRBD2 (5 bases). Trimming pared 3 bases from V and 5 bases from J, leaving 13 bases between. The CDR3 runs to 14 residues. Germline V lookup: CDR1 MNHEY, CDR2 SVGEGT. CDR3 region: CASSYIGERETQYF. For the CDR3, the DNA is TGTGCCAGCAGTTATATCGGGGAGCGGGAGACCCAGTACTTC.

This clonotype was found many times. V gene TRBV27 combines with J gene TRBJ2-5; TRBD2 matches 7 bases. The germline gives CDR1 MNHEY, CDR2 SMNVEV (reference sequence). The CDR3 has 14 residues. Losses at the gene ends were 2 bases for V and 7 bases for J; bases not matched to a gene: 7. CDR3 in amino acids: CASSLQRTGGTQYF. CDR3 DNA: TGTGCCAGCAGTTTACAGAGAACGGGAGGGACCCAGTACTTC.

The CDR3 loop reads CASRRTGGGNQPQHF. The DNA for the CDR3 is TGTGCCAGCAGGCGGACAGGGGGTGGCAATCAGCCCCAGCATTTT. The rearrangement joins TRBV6-5 to TRBJ1-5, with 10 bases that match TRBD1. The V and J ends lost 6 bases and 2 bases, in that order; junction bases with no gene match: 4. Germline CDR1 reads MNHEY; CDR2 reads SVGAGI. The CDR3 is made up of 15 amino acids.